What follows is one T cell receptor beta chain and its context. No antigen is known for it. One end of the junction varies from germline; a read error may be responsible. The data stem from a study of blood T cells in healthy people across ages. Study results and caveats: Per-million-T-cell TCR beta diversity fell roughly linearly with age.

A sample-barcoded 5' primer and a J-beta primer mix were used in a second PCR of roughly 7 to 12 cycles. TCRdb re-called the 5' RACE reads through MiXCR, storing one row per CDR3 protein. The repertoire holds over 700,000 distinct CDR3 sequences, with 53% as singletons. The authors drew approximately 9 milliliters of peripheral blood from each donor. The CDR3 spans 18 residues. The germline V gene has CDR1 LGHDT and CDR2 YNNKEL (reference sequence). The chain couples TRBV3-1 to TRBJ1-2; D may be TRBD1 (6 bases). This sequence originates from a man older than 75 in good health. Material: blood. The CDR3 region has the DNA TGTGCCAGCAGCCTATACCTTATCCGGGCCGGGGGGCGATATGGCAACACCTTC. It is translated as CASSLYLIRAGGRYGNTF.